These 32 T cell receptor beta chains were all obtained from the same sample, sequenced in a study of shared clonotypes between healthy human individuals. Assay used: immunoSEQ multiplex PCR; TCRdb lists only in-frame clones, some missing. The repertoire holds some 2.3 million clones, with roughly 93% as singletons. Sequencing used naive CD4+ T cells from PBMCs. As to subset: CD45RA+ positively selected. These receptors all come from a man younger than 35 in good health. Some clones in this sample may be carry-over from other donors' samples.

This clone was picked up one time. The chain employs TRBV30 and TRBJ1-5, with D possibly being TRBD1 (6 bases). The CDR3 runs 13 residues. V was shortened by 5 bases and J by 5 bases, with 13 bases between the two germline ends. Germline CDR1 and CDR2: GTSNPN and SVGIG (reference sequence). This CDR3 is CAWALRGDQPQHF. The CDR3 DNA follows: TGTGCCTGGGCTCTCAGGGGCGATCAGCCCCAGCATTTT.

Concerning this clone itself: The sample contains more than one DNA sequence encoding this CDR3. The chain recombines TRBV28 with TRBJ2-2, with D possibly being TRBD1 (6 bases). V was clipped by 3 bases and J by 1 base, with 6 bases between them. The V gene's germline CDR1 is MDHEN and CDR2 SYDVKM. The CDR3 is made up of 14 amino acids. In nucleotides, the CDR3 is TGTGCCAGCAGTTTGGGACAGAACACCGGGGAGCTGTTTTTT. It encodes CASSLGQNTGELFF.

The genes are TRBV27 and TRBJ2-3; possible D gene TRBD2, 5 bases. Germline V gene lookup returns CDR1 MNHEY and CDR2 SMNVEV (reference sequence). The CDR3 consists of 15 residues. V lost 6 bases to trimming and J lost 4 bases, with 17 bases between them. The CDR3: CASRRLAGESDTQYF. The CDR3 coding sequence is TGTGCCAGCAGACGCCTGGCGGGTGAGTCAGATACGCAGTATTTT.

The chain carries TRBV6-5 and TRBJ2-7, with D possibly matching TRBD2 (5 bases). Germline CDR1 reads MNHEY; CDR2 reads SVGAGI. Trimming removed 4 bases from V and 6 bases from J, with 16 bases in between. The CDR3 consists of 14 residues. Written as DNA, the CDR3 is TGTGCCAGCAGTTCCCCTAGGACTTGGGGCGAGCAGTACTTC. This translates into CASSSPRTWGEQYF.

This rearrangement joins TRBV18 to TRBJ1-2, with TRBD1 matching 9 bases. CDR1 is KGHSH and CDR2 is LQKENI in the germline V gene. J was trimmed by 5 bases and V by 5 bases; bases with no gene match: 9. This CDR3 is built from 15 residues. The CDR3 bases are TGTGCCAGCTCAGAGAACAGGGGGCGTATATATGGCTACACCTTC. Protein sequence: CASSENRGRIYGYTF.

The gene calls are TRBV27 and TRBJ2-7; D is undetermined. Germline loops: CDR1 MNHEY, CDR2 SMNVEV (reference sequence). Trimming stripped 6 bases from V and 2 bases from J, with 26 bases between. The CDR3 has 18 residues. The CDR3: CASSPRVSWSLPAYEQYF. The DNA of the CDR3 is TGTGCCAGCAGCCCACGAGTATCTTGGTCGTTGCCGGCCTACGAGCAGTACTTC.

This clone was counted a single time. The V and J genes are TRBV5-4 and TRBJ2-7, with D perhaps matching TRBD1 or TRBD2 (5 bases each). The V gene's germline CDR1 is SGHNT and CDR2 YYREEE (reference sequence). This CDR3 region has 16 residues. Trimming shortened V by 0 bases and J by 0 bases, and 13 bases separated the two germline ends. CDR3 sequence (DNA): TGTGCCAGCAGCTTGGCGGGACGGCCGAGCTCCTACGAGCAGTACTTC. Its protein is CASSLAGRPSSYEQYF.

This clone is a singleton in its sample. The chain combines TRBV7-3 with TRBJ2-1; TRBD2 agrees at 9 bases. CDR3 length: 15 residues. The V and J ends lost 1 base and 10 bases, in that order; junction bases with no gene match: 8. CDR1 is SGHTA and CDR2 is FQGTGA in the germline V gene. CDR3 bases: TGTGCCAGCAGCTTAAAGTTAGCGGGAGACCCGGAGCAGTTCTTC. It specifies CASSLKLAGDPEQFF.

The gene calls are TRBV28 and TRBJ2-4, with 7 bases matching TRBD1. The CDR3 covers 15 residues. CDR1 MDHEN and CDR2 SYDVKM come from the germline V gene. Losses at the gene ends were 6 bases for V and 1 base for J; bases not matched to a gene: 6. The CDR3 DNA reads as TGTGCCAGCAGAGGACAGGTGCTGGCCAAAAACATTCAGTACTTC. Protein: CASRGQVLAKNIQYF.

The chain links TRBV7-8 to TRBJ1-1, with D possibly being TRBD1 (6 bases). Germline lookup yields CDR1 SGHVS and CDR2 FQNEAQ. V was shortened by 2 bases and J by 8 bases, with 9 bases between the two germline ends. This CDR3 comprises 12 residues. The CDR3 sequence: CASSLPGQEAFF. CDR3 bases: TGTGCCAGCAGCTTACCGGGACAAGAAGCTTTCTTT. Together with reference TRBV7-8 and TRBJ1-1, the CDR3 gives the full variable domain: GAGVSQSPRYKVAKRGQDVALRCDPISGHVSLFWYQQALGQGPEFLTYFQNEAQLDKSGLPSDRFFAERPEGSVSTLKIQRTQQEDSAVYLCASSLPGQEAFFGQGTRLTVV.

This chain joins TRBV7-9 and TRBJ2-1, with unresolved D. Per germline, CDR1 SEHNR and CDR2 FQNEAQ (reference sequence). Trimming stripped 5 bases from V and 6 bases from J, with 14 bases between. CDR3 length: 14 residues. The CDR3 region is CASSPGYHGNEQFF. Here the CDR3 DNA reads TGTGCCAGCAGCCCCGGATACCACGGCAATGAGCAGTTCTTC.

This clone was found a few times. This sample includes further DNA sequences coding for the same CDR3. In DNA form, the CDR3 reads TGTGCCAGCAGCTTAGACCTCAATCAGCCCCAGCATTTT. It translates to CASSLDLNQPQHF. The chain links TRBV7-3 to TRBJ1-5, with no clear D. The length of the CDR3 is 13 residues. Germline CDR1 and CDR2: SGHTA and FQGTGA. V was trimmed by 2 bases and J by 3 bases, leaving 5 bases between them.

The chain joins TRBV7-6 to TRBJ1-1; 7 positions agree with TRBD1. Per the germline V gene, CDR1 is SGHVS and CDR2 is FNYEAQ. The CDR3 spans 16 residues. V was pared by 6 bases and J by 1 base, with 11 bases of the junction left unmatched. The CDR3 region has the DNA TGTGCCAGCAGGCCTAGACAGGGAGGGACGAACACTGAAGCTTTCTTT. Encoded protein: CASRPRQGGTNTEAFF.

The rearrangement links TRBV6-1 to TRBJ2-1; 9 bases align to TRBD1. J gave up 0 bases and V 6 bases, and 3 bases lay outside the gene matches. This CDR3 comprises 15 residues. Looked up from germline, CDR1 is MNHNS and CDR2 is SASEGT. DNA for the CDR3: TGTGCCAGCAGGGACAGGGGTAACTCCTACAATGAGCAGTTCTTC. Translating it yields CASRDRGNSYNEQFF.

In its sample, this clone was seen once. This chain connects TRBV5-1 to TRBJ2-7, with D perhaps TRBD1 (5 bases). Trimming stripped 2 bases from V and 5 bases from J, with 11 bases between. Germline V gives CDR1 SGHRS, CDR2 YFSETQ. The CDR3 runs to 13 residues. The CDR3 loop reads CASSFTGPNEQYF. The CDR3 coding sequence is TGCGCCAGCAGCTTCACAGGTCCCAACGAGCAGTACTTC.

The CDR3 coding sequence is TGCGCCAGCAGCCCTTATTCGGGCCGCGCCGGGGAGCTGTTTTTT. The encoded protein is CASSPYSGRAGELFF. The J gene is TRBJ2-2, the V gene TRBV5-1; D unresolved. The germline gives CDR1 SGHRS, CDR2 YFSETQ. The CDR3 totals 15 residues. V was cut by 4 bases and J by 6 bases, with 16 bases left in between.

The genes are TRBV7-6 and TRBJ2-5, with a weak D call TRBD2 (5 bases). The length of the CDR3 is 13 residues. The germline V gene has CDR1 SGHVS and CDR2 FNYEAQ. Between the trimmed V and J ends, which lost 5 bases and 4 bases, there was a span of 11 bases. CDR3: CASSPFGRETQYF. CDR3 DNA: TGTGCCAGCAGCCCTTTTGGGAGAGAGACCCAGTACTTC.

The chain is built from TRBV28 and TRBJ1-1; TRBD1 is a possible D gene (6 bases). The CDR3 runs to 15 residues. The V end lost 1 base, the J end lost 1 base, and 10 bases lay between the germline ends. Germline CDR1 is MDHEN and CDR2 is SYDVKM. CDR3: CASSLYREGNTEAFF. For the CDR3, the DNA is TGTGCCAGCAGTTTATACAGGGAGGGGAACACTGAAGCTTTCTTT. The full variable domain, rest sourced from reference TRBV28 and TRBJ1-1, is DVKVTQSSRYLVKRTGEKVFLECVQDMDHENMFWYRQDPGLGLRLIYFSYDVKMKEKGDIPEGYSVSREKKERFSLILESASTNQTSMYLCASSLYREGNTEAFFGQGTRLTVV.

The V call is TRBV5-1, the J call TRBJ2-7, with TRBD1 identical over 10 bases. The CDR3 length is 14 residues. Germline V CDR1 and CDR2: SGHRS, YFSETQ. V shed 4 bases and J 4 bases; nucleotides not matched to a gene: 5. CDR3 sequence reads: CASSQGQGRYEQYF. CDR3 nucleotides: TGCGCCAGCAGCCAGGGACAGGGGAGGTACGAGCAGTACTTC. The full variable domain, in which reference TRBV5-1 and TRBJ2-7 provide the parts outside the CDR3, is KAGVTQTPRYLIKTRGQQVTLSCSPISGHRSVSWYQQTPGQGLQFLFEYFSETQRNKGNFPGRFSGRQFSNSRSEMNVSTLELGDSALYLCASSQGQGRYEQYFGPGTRLTVT.

This sequence joins TRBV19 and TRBJ2-7; maybe TRBD2 (5 bases). This CDR3 region has 15 residues. V was cut by 3 bases and J by 0 bases, with 12 bases left in between. Germline loops: CDR1 LNHDA, CDR2 SQIVND (reference sequence). The CDR3, as DNA: TGTGCCAGTAGTATTGGTGGGAGAATCTCCTACGAGCAGTACTTC. Its protein product is CASSIGGRISYEQYF.

This chain joins TRBV7-9 and TRBJ2-1; weak D call: TRBD1 (5 bases). Germline values: CDR1 SEHNR, CDR2 FQNEAQ (reference sequence). The CDR3 runs 13 residues. V gave up 7 bases and J gave up 4 bases, with 11 bases separating them. In nucleotides, the CDR3 is TGTGCCAGCACTACTGGGGCGTACAATGAGCAGTTCTTC. Translated, it gives CASTTGAYNEQFF.

V is TRBV1 and J is TRBJ1-3; TRBD1, the D gene given by the table, was not confirmed from the DNA. TRBV1 is tagged as a pseudogene. The CDR3 contains 15 residues. The CDR3 bases are TGCACCAAACTAGCCGAGGACAGGGGTGGAAACACCATATATTTT. Translated: CTKLAEDRGGNTIYF.

This chain uses TRBV5-1 with TRBJ2-1, with D perhaps matching TRBD2 (5 bases). The CDR3 has 14 residues. The germline V gene has CDR1 SGHRS and CDR2 YFSETQ. V was cut by 6 bases and J by 2 bases, with 12 bases left in between. CDR3 sequence: CASMTGGPYNEQFF. The DNA for the CDR3 is TGCGCCAGCATGACGGGCGGGCCCTACAATGAGCAGTTCTTC.

A remark on this clone: Other DNA sequences within the sample encode an identical CDR3. The chain uses TRBV29-1 and TRBJ2-3; 12 bases agree with TRBD2. In germline, CDR1 is SQVTM, CDR2 ANQGSEA. Trimming removed 7 bases from V and 3 bases from J; junction bases left unmatched: 2. The CDR3 totals 13 residues. CDR3 DNA sequence: TGCAGCGCCGGACTAGCGGGGACAGATACGCAGTATTTT. This sequence encodes CSAGLAGTDTQYF.

This chain joins TRBV19 and TRBJ1-2; tentative D call: TRBD1 (6 bases). This CDR3 has 14 residues. The germline V and J ends were trimmed by 1 base and 4 bases, with 10 bases remaining between them. Germline CDR1 and CDR2: LNHDA and SQIVND (reference sequence). For the CDR3, the DNA is TGTGCCAGTAGTATAGTGTTCAGGGGCTATGGCTACACCTTC. This gives the protein CASSIVFRGYGYTF. The entire variable domain, with the rest obtained from reference TRBV19 and TRBJ1-2, is as follows: DGGITQSPKYLFRKEGQNVTLSCEQNLNHDAMYWYRQDPGQGLRLIYYSQIVNDFQKGDIAEGYSVSREKKESFPLTVTSAQKNPTAFYLCASSIVFRGYGYTFGSGTRLTVV.

The genes are TRBV6-6 and TRBJ2-3; D remains ambiguous. Trimming took 7 bases from V and 4 from J, leaving 21 bases between them. The germline CDR1 and CDR2 sequences are MNHNY and SVGAGI (reference sequence). The length of the CDR3 is 16 residues. The CDR3 sequence: CASNTPLGVDADTQYF. As DNA, the CDR3 is TGTGCCAGCAACACACCCTTAGGCGTCGATGCAGATACGCAGTATTTT.

This chain connects TRBV9 to TRBJ2-5; the D gene is possibly TRBD1 (7 bases). The CDR3 runs 16 residues. Germline V lookup: CDR1 SGDLS, CDR2 YYNGEE. Trimming left V 0 bases short and J 5 bases short, with 17 bases between. This CDR3 is CASSVVSGGTGETQYF. The CDR3 nucleotides are TGTGCCAGCAGCGTAGTGTCAGGGGGGACCGGGGAGACCCAGTACTTC.

The chain employs TRBV2 and TRBJ2-7; the match to TRBD2 covers 13 bases. Germline V gene sequence: CDR1 SNHLY, CDR2 FYNNEI. Trimming took 6 bases from V and 6 from J; bases not matched to a gene: 23. This CDR3 has 20 amino acids. The CDR3 DNA sequence: TGTGCCAGCAGAACCCCCCCAAATACACTACTAGCGGGAGGGCCCCTCGAGCAGTACTTC. Amino acid sequence: CASRTPPNTLLAGGPLEQYF.

This clone was seen a few times. The rearrangement joins TRBV7-9 to TRBJ1-5; D is unresolved. V dropped 5 bases and J dropped 6 bases, with 14 bases sitting between them. The germline gives CDR1 SEHNR, CDR2 FQNEAQ (reference sequence). The CDR3 contains 14 residues. The CDR3 region is CASSPEGGGQPQHF. The DNA of the CDR3 is TGTGCCAGCAGCCCGGAGGGAGGAGGTCAGCCCCAGCATTTT. The whole variable domain, remainder taken from reference TRBV7-9 and TRBJ1-5, is DTGVSQNPRHKITKRGQNVTFRCDPISEHNRLYWYRQTLGQGPEFLTYFQNEAQLEKSRLLSDRFSAERPKGSFSTLEIQRTEQGDSAMYLCASSPEGGGQPQHFGDGTRLSIL.

The chain employs TRBV13 and TRBJ1-1; TRBD1 matches 9 bases. Per germline, CDR1 PRHDT and CDR2 FYEKMQ (reference sequence). The CDR3 is 15 residues long. The ends lost 4 bases at V and 1 base at J; junction bases unmatched: 4. CDR3 sequence reads: CASSSGQGWNTEAFF. In DNA form, the CDR3 reads TGTGCCAGCAGCTCAGGACAGGGGTGGAACACTGAAGCTTTCTTT.

V and J are TRBV21-1 and TRBJ2-7; TRBD2 is the table's D call and was not checked against the DNA. TRBV21-1 is a pseudogene segment. This CDR3 comprises 15 residues. The CDR3 here is CASSKTSGRSSEQYF. CDR3 bases: TGTGCCAGCAGCAAAACTAGCGGGAGATCGTCCGAGCAGTACTTC.

Points on this clone: The same CDR3 also results from other DNA sequences found in this sample. The chain uses TRBV5-1 and TRBJ2-7; 7 bases map to TRBD1. The junction had 6 bases not matched to a gene; V was cut back by 0 bases and J by 3 bases. The CDR3 consists of 15 residues. CDR1 SGHRS and CDR2 YFSETQ come from the germline V gene. The CDR3 nucleotides are TGCGCCAGCAGCTTGGCGGGACAGCCAAGCTACGAGCAGTACTTC. This codes for CASSLAGQPSYEQYF. Variable domain in full (rest from reference TRBV5-1 and TRBJ2-7): KAGVTQTPRYLIKTRGQQVTLSCSPISGHRSVSWYQQTPGQGLQFLFEYFSETQRNKGNFPGRFSGRQFSNSRSEMNVSTLELGDSALYLCASSLAGQPSYEQYFGPGTRLTVT.